The entry that follows covers one T cell receptor (beta chain) sequence. Original processing notes: Nucleated cell counts were estimated from reference gene primer amplification. Only in-frame clones appear in the TCRdb table, and some are missing; sequencing was by immunoSEQ multiplex PCR. V and J calls and clone size are as listed in that table; D and trimming were resolved from the DNA. Among approximately 97,000 clones, about nine tenths were seen once, and the ten largest hold 1.5% to 2%. In Seattle, patients joined the study during active infection and were tracked longitudinally. The data originate from a study of blood T cell repertoires in COVID-19. Across the whole study: PBMCs, B-cell-depleted T cells, or T cells provided the cDNA or gDNA that made up the material.

Trimming at V came to 5 bases and at J to 4 bases, leaving 9 bases not matched to a gene. CDR3 length: 15 amino acids. Germline V gene sequence: CDR1 LNHDA, CDR2 SQIVND (reference sequence). This chain links TRBV19 with TRBJ1-2, with 8 nucleotides matching TRBD1. The sequenced material came from peripheral blood. The receptor was isolated from a woman between 50 and 59 years old with COVID-19, enrolled during active disease. The CDR3 sequence: CASSERPGQAYGYTF. In nucleotides, the CDR3 is TGTGCCAGTAGTGAGAGACCGGGACAGGCCTATGGCTACACCTTC.